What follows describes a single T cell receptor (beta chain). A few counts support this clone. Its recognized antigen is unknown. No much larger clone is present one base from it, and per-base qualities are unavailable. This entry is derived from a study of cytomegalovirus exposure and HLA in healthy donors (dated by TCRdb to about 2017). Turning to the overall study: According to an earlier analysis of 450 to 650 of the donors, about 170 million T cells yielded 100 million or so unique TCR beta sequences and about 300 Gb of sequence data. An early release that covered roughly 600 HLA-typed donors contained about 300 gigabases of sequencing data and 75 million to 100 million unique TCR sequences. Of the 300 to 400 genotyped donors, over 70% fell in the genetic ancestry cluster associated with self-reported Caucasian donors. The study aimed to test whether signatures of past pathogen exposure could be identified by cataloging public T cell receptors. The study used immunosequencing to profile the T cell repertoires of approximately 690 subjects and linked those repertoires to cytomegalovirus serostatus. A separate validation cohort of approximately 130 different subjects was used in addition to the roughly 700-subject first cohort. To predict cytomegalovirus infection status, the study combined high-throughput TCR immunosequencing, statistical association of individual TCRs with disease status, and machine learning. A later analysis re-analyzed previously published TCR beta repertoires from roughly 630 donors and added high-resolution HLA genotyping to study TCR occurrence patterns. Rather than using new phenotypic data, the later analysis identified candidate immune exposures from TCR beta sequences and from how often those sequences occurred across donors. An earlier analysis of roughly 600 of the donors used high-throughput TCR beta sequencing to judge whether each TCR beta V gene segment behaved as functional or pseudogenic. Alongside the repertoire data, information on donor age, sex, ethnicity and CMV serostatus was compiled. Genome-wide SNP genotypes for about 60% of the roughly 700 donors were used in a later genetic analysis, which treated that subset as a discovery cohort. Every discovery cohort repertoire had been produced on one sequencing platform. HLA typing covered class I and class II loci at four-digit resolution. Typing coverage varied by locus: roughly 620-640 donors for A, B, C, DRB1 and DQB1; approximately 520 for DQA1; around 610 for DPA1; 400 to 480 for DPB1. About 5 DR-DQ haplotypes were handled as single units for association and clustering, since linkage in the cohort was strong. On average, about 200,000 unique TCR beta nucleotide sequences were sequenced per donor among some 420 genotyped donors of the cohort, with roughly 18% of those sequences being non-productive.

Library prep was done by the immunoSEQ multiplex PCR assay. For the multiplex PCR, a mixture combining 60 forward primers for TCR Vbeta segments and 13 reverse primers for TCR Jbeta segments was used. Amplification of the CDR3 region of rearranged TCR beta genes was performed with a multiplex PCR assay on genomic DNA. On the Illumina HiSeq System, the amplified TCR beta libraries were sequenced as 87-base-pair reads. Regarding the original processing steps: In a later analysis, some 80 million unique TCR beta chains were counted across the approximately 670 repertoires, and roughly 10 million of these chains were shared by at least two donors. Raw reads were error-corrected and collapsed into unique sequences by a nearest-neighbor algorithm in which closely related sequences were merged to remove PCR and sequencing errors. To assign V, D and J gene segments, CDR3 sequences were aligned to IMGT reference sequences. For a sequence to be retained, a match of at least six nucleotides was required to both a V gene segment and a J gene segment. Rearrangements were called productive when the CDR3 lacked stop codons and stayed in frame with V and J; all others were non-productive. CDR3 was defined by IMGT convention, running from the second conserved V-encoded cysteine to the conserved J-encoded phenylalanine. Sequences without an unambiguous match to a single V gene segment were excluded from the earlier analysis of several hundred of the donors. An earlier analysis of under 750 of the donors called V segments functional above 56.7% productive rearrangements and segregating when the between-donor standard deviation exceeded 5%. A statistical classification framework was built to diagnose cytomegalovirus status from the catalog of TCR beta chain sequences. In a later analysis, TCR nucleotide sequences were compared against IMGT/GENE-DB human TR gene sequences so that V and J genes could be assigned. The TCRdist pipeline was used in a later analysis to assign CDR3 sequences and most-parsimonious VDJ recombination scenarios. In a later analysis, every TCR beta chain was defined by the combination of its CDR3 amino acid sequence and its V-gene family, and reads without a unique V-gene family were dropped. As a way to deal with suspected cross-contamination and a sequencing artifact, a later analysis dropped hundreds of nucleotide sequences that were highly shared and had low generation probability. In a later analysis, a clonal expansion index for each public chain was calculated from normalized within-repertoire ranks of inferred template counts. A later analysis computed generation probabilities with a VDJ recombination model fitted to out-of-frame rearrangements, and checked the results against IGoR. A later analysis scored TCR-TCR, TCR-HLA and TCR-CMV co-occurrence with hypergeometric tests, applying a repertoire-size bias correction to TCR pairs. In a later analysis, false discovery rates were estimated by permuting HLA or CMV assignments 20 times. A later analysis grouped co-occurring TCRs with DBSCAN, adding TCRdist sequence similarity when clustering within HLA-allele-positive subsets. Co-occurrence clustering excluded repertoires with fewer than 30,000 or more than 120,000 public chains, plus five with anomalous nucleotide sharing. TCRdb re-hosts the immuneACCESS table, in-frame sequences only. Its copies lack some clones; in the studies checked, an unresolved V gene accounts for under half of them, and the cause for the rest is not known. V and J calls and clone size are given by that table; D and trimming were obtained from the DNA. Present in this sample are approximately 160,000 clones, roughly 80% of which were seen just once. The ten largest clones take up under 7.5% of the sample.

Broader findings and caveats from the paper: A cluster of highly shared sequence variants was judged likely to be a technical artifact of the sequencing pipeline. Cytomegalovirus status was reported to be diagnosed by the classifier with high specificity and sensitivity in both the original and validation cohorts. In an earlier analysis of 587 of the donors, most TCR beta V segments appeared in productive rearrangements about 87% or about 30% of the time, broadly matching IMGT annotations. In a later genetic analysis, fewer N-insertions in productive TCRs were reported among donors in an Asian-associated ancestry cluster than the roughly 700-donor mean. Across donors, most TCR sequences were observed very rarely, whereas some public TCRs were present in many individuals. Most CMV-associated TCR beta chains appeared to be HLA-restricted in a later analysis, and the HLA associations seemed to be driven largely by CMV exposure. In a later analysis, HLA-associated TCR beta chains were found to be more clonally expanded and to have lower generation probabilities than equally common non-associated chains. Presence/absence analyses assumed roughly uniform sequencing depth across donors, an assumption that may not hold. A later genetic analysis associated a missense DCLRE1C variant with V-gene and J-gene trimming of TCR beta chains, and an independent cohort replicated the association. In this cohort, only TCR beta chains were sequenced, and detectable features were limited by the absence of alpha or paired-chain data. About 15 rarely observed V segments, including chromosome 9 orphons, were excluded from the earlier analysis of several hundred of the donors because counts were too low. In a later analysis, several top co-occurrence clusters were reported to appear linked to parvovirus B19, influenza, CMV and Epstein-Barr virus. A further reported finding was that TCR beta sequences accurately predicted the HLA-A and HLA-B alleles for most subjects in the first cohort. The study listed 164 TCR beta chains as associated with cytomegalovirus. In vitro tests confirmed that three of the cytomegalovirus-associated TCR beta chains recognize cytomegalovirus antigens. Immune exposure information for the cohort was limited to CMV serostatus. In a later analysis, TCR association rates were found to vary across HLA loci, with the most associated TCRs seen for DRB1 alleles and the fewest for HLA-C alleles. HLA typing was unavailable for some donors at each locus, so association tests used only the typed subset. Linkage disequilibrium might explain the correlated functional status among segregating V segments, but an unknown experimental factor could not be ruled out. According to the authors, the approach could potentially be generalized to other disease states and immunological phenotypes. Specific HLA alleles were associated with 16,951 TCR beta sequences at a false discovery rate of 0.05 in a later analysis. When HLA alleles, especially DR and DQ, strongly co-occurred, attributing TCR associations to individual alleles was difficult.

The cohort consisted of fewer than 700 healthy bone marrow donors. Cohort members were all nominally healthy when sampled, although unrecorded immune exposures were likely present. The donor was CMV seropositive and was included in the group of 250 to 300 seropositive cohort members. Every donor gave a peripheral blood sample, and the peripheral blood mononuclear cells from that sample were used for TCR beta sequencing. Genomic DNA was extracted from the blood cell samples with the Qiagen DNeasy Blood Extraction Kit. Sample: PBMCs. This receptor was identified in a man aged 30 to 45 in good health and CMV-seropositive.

The sequenced DNA: TGCGCCAGCAGCGAGGACAGGGGCAACACCGGGGAGCTGTTTTTT. Its translation reads: CASSEDRGNTGELFF. The rearranged segments are TRBV5-1 and TRBJ2-2; TRBD1 agrees with 9 junctional bases. From a lookup of the germline V gene, CDR1 and CDR2 are SGHRS and YFSETQ. The germline V end is reduced by 4 bases and the J end by 2 bases; junction bases left unmatched: 3. From the cysteine through the phenylalanine, the CDR3 covers 15 amino acids. Only the CDR3 part of the read is kept: 45 bases, read in frame from the first base.